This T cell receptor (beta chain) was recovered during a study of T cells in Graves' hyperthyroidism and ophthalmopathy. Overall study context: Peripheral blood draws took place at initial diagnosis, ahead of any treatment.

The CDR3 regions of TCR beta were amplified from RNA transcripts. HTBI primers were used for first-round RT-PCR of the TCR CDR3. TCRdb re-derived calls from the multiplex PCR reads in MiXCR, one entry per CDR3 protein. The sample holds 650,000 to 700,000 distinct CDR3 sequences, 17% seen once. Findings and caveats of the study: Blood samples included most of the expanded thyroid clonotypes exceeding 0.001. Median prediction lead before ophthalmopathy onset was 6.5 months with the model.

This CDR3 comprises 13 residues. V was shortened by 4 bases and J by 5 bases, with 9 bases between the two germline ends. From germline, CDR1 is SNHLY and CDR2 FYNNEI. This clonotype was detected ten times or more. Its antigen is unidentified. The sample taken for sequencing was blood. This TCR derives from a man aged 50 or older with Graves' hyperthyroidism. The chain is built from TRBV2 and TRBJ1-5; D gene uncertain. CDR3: CASSGRVYQPQHF. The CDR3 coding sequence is TGTGCCAGCAGTGGACGGGTATATCAGCCCCAGCATTTT.